The 9 T cell receptor beta chains below all came from one sample that was sequenced in a study of cytomegalovirus exposure and HLA in healthy donors. Method: immunoSEQ multiplex PCR; TCRdb's copy keeps in-frame clones and lacks some. Of around 350,000 clones listed, 86% are singletons. The sample taken for sequencing was PBMCs. All receptors come from a woman between 18 and 29 years old in good health and CMV-seronegative.

The gene calls are TRBV9 and TRBJ2-2; D remains ambiguous. Germline CDR1 SGDLS, CDR2 YYNGEE. The V gene lost 0 bases and the J gene lost 1 base, with 4 bases spanning the gap. This CDR3 spans 14 amino acids. The CDR3: CASSVGRNTGELFF. As DNA, the CDR3 is TGTGCCAGCAGCGTAGGTCGGAACACCGGGGAGCTGTTTTTT.

This rearrangement joins TRBV28 to TRBJ2-7, with 11 bases lining up with TRBD2. Germline lookup yields CDR1 MDHEN and CDR2 SYDVKM. The CDR3 contains 15 residues. J gave up 6 bases and V 6 bases, and 10 bases lay outside the gene matches. This CDR3 reads CASSRSGRARGEQYF. The CDR3 nucleotides are TGTGCCAGCAGCCGTAGCGGGAGGGCCCGTGGCGAGCAGTACTTC.

The J gene is TRBJ2-7, the V gene TRBV29-1, with 12 positions matching TRBD1. V dropped 6 bases and J dropped 6; count of bases not matched to a gene: 6. CDR1 and CDR2 from the germline V gene are SQVTM and ANQGSEA. The CDR3 consists of 13 residues. CDR3 sequence (DNA): TGCAGCGTAGCGGGACAGGGGGCCTTCGAGCAGTACTTC. This translates into CSVAGQGAFEQYF.

This clone occurred a few times. The chain combines TRBV4-1 with TRBJ1-3; D might be TRBD1 (5 bases). Germline assignment: CDR1 MGHRA and CDR2 YSYEKL. This CDR3 has 17 amino acids. The V gene lost 3 bases and the J gene lost 0 bases, with 15 bases spanning the gap. The CDR3: CASSQTDGRGSGNTIYF. For the CDR3, the DNA is TGCGCCAGCAGCCAGACCGACGGGAGGGGCTCTGGAAACACCATATATTTT.

The V gene is TRBV7-3, the J gene TRBJ2-4; possible D gene TRBD2, 5 bases. The length of the CDR3 is 13 residues. Germline CDR1 reads SGHTA; CDR2 reads FQGTGA. Trimming stripped 2 bases from V and 13 bases from J, with 15 bases between. DNA of the CDR3: TGTGCCAGCAGCTTAGAGGGCCGGGCGGTCCAGTACTTC. Translation gives CASSLEGRAVQYF.

This chain joins TRBV5-4 and TRBJ2-1; possible D gene TRBD2, 6 bases. CDR1 and CDR2 from the germline V gene are SGHNT and YYREEE (reference sequence). CDR3 size: 13 residues. The V gene lost 0 bases and the J gene lost 8 bases, with 9 bases spanning the gap. The CDR3 coding sequence is TGTGCCAGCAGCTTGGGACTAGGGGATGAGCAGTTCTTC. Its protein is CASSLGLGDEQFF.

The chain is built from TRBV7-8 and TRBJ1-5; no clear D. V was cut by 8 bases and J by 0 bases, with 20 bases left in between. Germline V gene sequence: CDR1 SGHVS, CDR2 FQNEAQ. The CDR3 spans 17 residues. DNA of the CDR3: TGTGCCAGCCGGCGAAGGGCGAGGGTTTATAGCAATCAGCCCCAGCATTTT. Translation gives CASRRRARVYSNQPQHF.

The V call is TRBV30, the J call TRBJ1-3; tentative D call: TRBD1 (6 bases). The CDR3 extends over 15 amino acids. Trimming stripped 2 bases from V and 4 bases from J, with 15 bases between. The germline V gene encodes CDR1 GTSNPN and CDR2 SVGIG (reference sequence). The CDR3 here is CAWSPNGQRGNTIYF. CDR3 nucleotide sequence: TGTGCCTGGAGTCCGAACGGACAGAGGGGAAACACCATATATTTT.

V gene TRBV7-9 combines with J gene TRBJ2-2; a weak D match, TRBD2 (6 bases). Trimming took 8 bases from V and 3 from J, leaving 19 bases between them. In germline, CDR1 is SEHNR, CDR2 FQNEAQ (reference sequence). The length of the CDR3 is 16 residues. In nucleotides, the CDR3 is TGTGCCAGCGGGACCTGGGGGGAGTCTTACACCGGGGAGCTGTTTTTT. Amino acid sequence: CASGTWGESYTGELFF.